This TCR beta chain comes out of a study of blood T cell repertoires in COVID-19 (TCRdb year 2020). Broadly, across the study: The collaborator samples originated in the United States, Italy and Spain and spanned the acute and convalescent phases of COVID-19. Where HLA class I and class II types were available, the types were taken from metadata supplied by the sample provider, not from assay-based typing. A de-identified subject ID, COVID-19 status, age in years and sex were almost always included in the sample metadata. The samples were drawn from two sources: the first 160 participants of the ongoing ImmuneRACE study, and 1,000 to 1,500 subjects contributed by 6 global collaborators. The material from the prospective study consisted of cDNA or gDNA derived from T cells, B-cell-depleted T cells, or PBMCs. A freely available public database, intended as a resource for researchers studying the immune response to SARS-CoV-2, is where the repertoires were released. Subjects who had been exposed to COVID-19, were actively infected with it, or had recovered from it provided the deeply sampled blood TCRbeta repertoires that made up the dataset.

Points the paper makes about the study in general: The amount of clinical and demographic metadata varied by source and participant and was provided uncurated.

The collaborating institutions used their own protocols to collect whole blood in K2EDTA tubes. Collaborator samples were shipped for TCRbeta analysis as frozen whole blood, isolated PBMCs, or DNA extracted from either sample type. TCRbeta CDR3 regions were amplified from genomic DNA using the immunoSEQ Assay, a bias-controlled multiplex PCR. The study's own analysis went as follows. The number of nucleated cells in each sample was estimated by amplification of reference gene primers within the assay. To quantify the absolute abundance of each unique TCRbeta CDR3 rearrangement, sequence reads were collapsed and filtered. For each sample, productive Simpson clonality was calculated by taking the square root of Simpson's diversity index across productive rearrangements. TCRdb obtained this table from immuneACCESS and retained in-frame rearrangements with V and J assigned. These tables miss some clones; where compared with another copy, unresolved V genes account for less than half of the shortfall, and the remainder is unexplained. The V and J calls and clone size are taken from that table; D and trimming were inferred from the DNA. This sample lists 70,000 to 95,000 clones; roughly 86% were detected once. The ten top clones hold 20% to 25% of the sample.

Concerning this clone: The clone's antigen remains unknown. The record has no base qualities; no much larger clone is one base away.

Material for sequencing was peripheral blood. This sequence originates from a human donor in a cohort sampled during active COVID-19.

For the CDR3, the sequence is CASSRQGTGNQPQHF. The nucleotide sequence reads as follows: TGTGCCAGCAGCAGACAGGGGACCGGCAATCAGCCCCAGCATTTT. The sequence links TRBV7-2 to TRBJ1-5; 8 bases in the middle match TRBD1. In the germline V gene, CDR1 corresponds to SGHTA and CDR2 to FQGNSA. The CDR3 numbers 15 residues from cysteine through phenylalanine. The retained sequence is limited to the CDR3, 45 bases, with the frame set at the first base. Trimming removed 5 bases from V and 2 bases from J; the gene matches leave 5 bases unexplained.